This paragraph reports one T cell receptor beta chain. Its antigen is not known. PCR employed 60 Vbeta and 13 Jbeta primers. In the original analysis: An analysis performed later counted 60 million to 90 million unique TCR beta chains (roughly 11 million of them shared). Using immunoSEQ multiplex PCR, the repertoire was profiled, and TCRdb retains in-frame clones only, with some absent. V, J and clone size reflect that table, while D and trimming were determined from the DNA. This table holds about 170,000 clones. The data derive from a study of cytomegalovirus exposure and HLA in healthy donors. Whole-study results and caveats: A prior analysis recorded that most TCR beta V segments were productive about 87% or about 30% of the time. Versus the roughly 700-donor mean, an Asian-associated ancestry cluster reportedly showed fewer N-insertions in a later analysis.

CDR3 length: 13 residues. V lost 4 bases and J 6 bases, leaving 10 bases between the germline ends. Germline CDR1 SGHNT, CDR2 YYREEE (reference sequence). These donors counted as nominally healthy when sampled, but unrecorded immune exposures were likely. This sequence originates from a woman aged 60-75 years in good health and CMV-seronegative. Sequenced input: PBMCs. This chain connects TRBV5-4 to TRBJ2-2, with D perhaps matching TRBD1 (5 bases). CDR3: CASSPLGAGELFF. CDR3 nucleotides: TGTGCCAGCAGCCCATTAGGGGCCGGGGAGCTGTTTTTT.